This TCR beta chain originates from a study of T cell responses to AZD1222 COVID-19 vaccine. Study outcomes and limitations: Breadth and depth of Spike-specific TCRs rose after two AZD1222 doses. The donor group comprised mostly white British people and more females; the analysis possibly underestimated clonal diversity. Reportedly, nearly half of unique spike TCRs recognized epitopes outside B.1.351/B.1.1.7 mutations. It was only after the peak T cell response that any repertoires were sampled.

TCRdb's copy holds only in-frame clones and misses some; the assay was immunoSEQ multiplex PCR. Of about 130,000 clones listed, more than 90% are singletons. This clone has only one observation. What it recognizes is unknown. The material was peripheral blood, obtained 28 days after the second AZD1222 dose. This TCR came from an adult who received the AZD1222 COVID-19 vaccine.

The chain's CDR3 is CASSRDRAYEQYF. CDR3 DNA sequence: TGTGCCAGCAGTAGGGACCGAGCCTACGAGCAGTACTTC. The chain joins TRBV11-2 to TRBJ2-7, with D possibly called TRBD1 or TRBD2 (5 bases each). The V gene lost 6 bases and the J gene lost 2 bases, with 11 bases spanning the gap. From germline, CDR1 is SGHAT and CDR2 FQNNGV. This CDR3 is built from 13 residues. Complete variable domain (other parts from reference TRBV11-2 and TRBJ2-7): EAGVAQSPRYKIIEKRQSVAFWCNPISGHATLYWYQQILGQGPKLLIQFQNNGVVDDSQLPKDRFSAERLKGVDSTLKIQPAKLEDSAVYLCASSRDRAYEQYFGPGTRLTVT.